This record covers a single T cell receptor beta chain. The CDR3 extends over 15 amino acids. Trimming removed 6 bases from V and 2 bases from J; junction bases left unmatched: 6. Germline V gene data show CDR1 as MNHEY and CDR2 as SVGAGI. This sample was included in a study of blood T cell repertoires in COVID-19. Data came from immunoSEQ multiplex PCR; TCRdb stores just in-frame clones and leaves some out. The sample holds about 400,000 clones, 75% to 90% seen once. V usage is TRBV6-5 and J usage is TRBJ2-7, with 11 positions matching TRBD2. Sequencing was done on a sample of peripheral blood. This clonotype was obtained from a woman in her sixties or seventies with COVID-19, enrolled during active disease. The chain's CDR3 is CASRRIAGGPYEQYF. The CDR3 DNA is TGTGCCAGCAGGAGAATAGCGGGGGGGCCCTACGAGCAGTACTTC.